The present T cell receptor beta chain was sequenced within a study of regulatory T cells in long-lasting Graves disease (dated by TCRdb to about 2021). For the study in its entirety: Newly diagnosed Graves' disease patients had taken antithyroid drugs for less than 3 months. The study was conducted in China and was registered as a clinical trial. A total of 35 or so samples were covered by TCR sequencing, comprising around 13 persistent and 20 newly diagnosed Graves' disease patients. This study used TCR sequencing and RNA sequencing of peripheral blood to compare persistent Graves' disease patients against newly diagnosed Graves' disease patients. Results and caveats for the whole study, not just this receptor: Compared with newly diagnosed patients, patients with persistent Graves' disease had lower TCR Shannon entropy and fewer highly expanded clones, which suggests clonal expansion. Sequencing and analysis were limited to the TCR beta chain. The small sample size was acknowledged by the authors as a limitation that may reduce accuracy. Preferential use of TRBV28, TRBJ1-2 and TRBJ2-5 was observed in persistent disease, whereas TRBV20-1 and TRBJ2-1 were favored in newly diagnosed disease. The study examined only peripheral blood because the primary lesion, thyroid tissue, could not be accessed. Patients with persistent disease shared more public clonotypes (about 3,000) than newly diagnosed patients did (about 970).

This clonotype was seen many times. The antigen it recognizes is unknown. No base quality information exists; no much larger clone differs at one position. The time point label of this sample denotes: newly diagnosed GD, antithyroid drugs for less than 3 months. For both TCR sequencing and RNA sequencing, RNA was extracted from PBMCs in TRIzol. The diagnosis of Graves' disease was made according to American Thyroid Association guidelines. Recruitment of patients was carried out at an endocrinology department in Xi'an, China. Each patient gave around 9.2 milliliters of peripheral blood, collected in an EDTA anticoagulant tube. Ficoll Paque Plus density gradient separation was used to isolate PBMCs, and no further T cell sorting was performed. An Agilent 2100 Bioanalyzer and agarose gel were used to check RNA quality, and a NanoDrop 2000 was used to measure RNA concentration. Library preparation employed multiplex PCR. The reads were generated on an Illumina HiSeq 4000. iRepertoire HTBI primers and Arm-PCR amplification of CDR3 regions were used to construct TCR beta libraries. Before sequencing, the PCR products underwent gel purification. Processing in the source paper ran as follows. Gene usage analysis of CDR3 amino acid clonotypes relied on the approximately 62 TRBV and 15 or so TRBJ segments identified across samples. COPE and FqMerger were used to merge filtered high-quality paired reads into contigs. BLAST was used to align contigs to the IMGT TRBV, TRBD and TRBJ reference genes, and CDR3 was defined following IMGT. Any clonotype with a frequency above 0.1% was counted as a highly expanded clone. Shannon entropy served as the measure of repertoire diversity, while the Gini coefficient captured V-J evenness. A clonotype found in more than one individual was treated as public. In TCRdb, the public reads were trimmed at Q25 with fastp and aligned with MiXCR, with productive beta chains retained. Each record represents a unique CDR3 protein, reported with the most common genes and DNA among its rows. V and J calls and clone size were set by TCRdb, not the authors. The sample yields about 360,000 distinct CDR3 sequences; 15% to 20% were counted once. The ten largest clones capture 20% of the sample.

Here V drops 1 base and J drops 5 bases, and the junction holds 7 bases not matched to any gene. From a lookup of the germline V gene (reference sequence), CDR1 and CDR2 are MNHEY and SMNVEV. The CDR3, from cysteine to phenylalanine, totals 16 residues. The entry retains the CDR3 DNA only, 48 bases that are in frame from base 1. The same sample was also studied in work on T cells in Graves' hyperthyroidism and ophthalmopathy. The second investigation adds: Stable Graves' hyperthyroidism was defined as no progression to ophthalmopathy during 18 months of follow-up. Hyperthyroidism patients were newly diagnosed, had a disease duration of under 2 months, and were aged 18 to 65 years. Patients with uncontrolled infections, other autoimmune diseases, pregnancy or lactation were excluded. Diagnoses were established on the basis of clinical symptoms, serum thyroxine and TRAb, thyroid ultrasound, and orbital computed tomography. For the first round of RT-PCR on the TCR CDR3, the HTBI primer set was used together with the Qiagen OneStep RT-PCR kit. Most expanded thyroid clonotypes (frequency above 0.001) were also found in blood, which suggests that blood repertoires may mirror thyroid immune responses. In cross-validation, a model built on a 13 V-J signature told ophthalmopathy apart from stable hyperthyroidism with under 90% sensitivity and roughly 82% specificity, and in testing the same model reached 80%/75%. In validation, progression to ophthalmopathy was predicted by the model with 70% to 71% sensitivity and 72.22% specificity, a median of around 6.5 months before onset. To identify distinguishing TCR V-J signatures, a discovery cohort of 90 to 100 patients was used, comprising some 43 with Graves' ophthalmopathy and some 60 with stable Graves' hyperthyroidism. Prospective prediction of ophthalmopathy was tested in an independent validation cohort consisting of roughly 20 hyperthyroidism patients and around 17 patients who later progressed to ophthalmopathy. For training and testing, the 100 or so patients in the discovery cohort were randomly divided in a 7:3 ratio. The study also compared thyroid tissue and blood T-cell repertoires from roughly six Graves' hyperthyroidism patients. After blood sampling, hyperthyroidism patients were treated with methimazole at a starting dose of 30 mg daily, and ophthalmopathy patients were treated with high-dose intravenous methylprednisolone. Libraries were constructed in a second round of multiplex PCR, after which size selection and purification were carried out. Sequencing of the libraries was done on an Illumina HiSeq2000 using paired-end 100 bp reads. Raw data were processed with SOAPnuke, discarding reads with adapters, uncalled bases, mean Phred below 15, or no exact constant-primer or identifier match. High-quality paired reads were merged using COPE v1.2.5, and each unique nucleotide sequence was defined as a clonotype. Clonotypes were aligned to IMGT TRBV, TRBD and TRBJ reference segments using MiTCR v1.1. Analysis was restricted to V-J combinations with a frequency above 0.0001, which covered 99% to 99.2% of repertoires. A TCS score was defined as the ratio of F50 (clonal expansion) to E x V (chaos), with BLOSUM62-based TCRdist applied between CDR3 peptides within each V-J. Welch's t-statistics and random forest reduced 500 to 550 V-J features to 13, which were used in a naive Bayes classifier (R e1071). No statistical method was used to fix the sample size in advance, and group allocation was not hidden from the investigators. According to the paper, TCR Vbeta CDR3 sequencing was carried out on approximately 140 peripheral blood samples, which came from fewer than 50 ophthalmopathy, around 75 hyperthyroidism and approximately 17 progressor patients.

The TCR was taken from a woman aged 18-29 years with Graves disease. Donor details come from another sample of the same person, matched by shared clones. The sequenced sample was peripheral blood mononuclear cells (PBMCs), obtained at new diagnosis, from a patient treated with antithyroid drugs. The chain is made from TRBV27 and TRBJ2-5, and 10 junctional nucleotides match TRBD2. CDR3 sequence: CASSLYQSGRGETQYF. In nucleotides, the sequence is TGTGCCAGCAGTTTATACCAAAGCGGGAGGGGGGAGACCCAGTACTTC.